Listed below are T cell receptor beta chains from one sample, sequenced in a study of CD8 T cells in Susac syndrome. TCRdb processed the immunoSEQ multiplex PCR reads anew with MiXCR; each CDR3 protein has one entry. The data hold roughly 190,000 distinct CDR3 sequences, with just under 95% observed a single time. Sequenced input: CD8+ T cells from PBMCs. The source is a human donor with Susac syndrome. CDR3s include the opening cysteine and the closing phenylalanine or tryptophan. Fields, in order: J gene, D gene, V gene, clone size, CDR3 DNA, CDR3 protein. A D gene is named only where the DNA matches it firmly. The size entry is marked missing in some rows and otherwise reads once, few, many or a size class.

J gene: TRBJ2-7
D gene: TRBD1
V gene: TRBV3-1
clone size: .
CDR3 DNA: TGTGCCAGCAGCTACGGACAGGGGGTTGACGAGCAGTACTTC
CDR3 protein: CASSYGQGVDEQYF

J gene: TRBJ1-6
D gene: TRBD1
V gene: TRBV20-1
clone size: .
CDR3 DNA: TGCAGTGCTAGCGGGACAGTTAATTCACCCCTCCACTTT
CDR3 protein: CSASGTVNSPLHF

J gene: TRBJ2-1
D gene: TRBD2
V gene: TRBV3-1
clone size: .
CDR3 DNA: TGTGCCAGCAGCCAAGACAGGGAGGGGCTAGCTTATTCCCGGCTTTTCTTC
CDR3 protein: CASSQDREGLAYSRLFF

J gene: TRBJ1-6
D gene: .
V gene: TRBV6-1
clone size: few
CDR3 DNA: TGTGCCAGCAGAACTCTCGACGGCCACTCACCCCTCCACTTT
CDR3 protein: CASRTLDGHSPLHF

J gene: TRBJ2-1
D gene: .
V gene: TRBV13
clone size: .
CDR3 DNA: TGTGCCAGCAGCTTAGGCAGCCTAGCTGGGAACAATGAGCAGTTCTTC
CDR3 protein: CASSLGSLAGNNEQFF

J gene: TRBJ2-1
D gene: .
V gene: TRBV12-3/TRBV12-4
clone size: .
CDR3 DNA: TGTGCCAGCAGTCGACTAGAGTCCTACAATGAGCAGTTCTTC
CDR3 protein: CASSRLESYNEQFF

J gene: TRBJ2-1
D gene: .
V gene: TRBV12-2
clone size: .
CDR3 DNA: TGTGCAAGTCGATCCAAACAGGGGCCCCCTGAGGTTGCGCAGTTCTTC
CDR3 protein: CASRSKQGPPEVAQFF

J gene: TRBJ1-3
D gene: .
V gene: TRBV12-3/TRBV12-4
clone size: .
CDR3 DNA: TGTGCCAGCAGCCCCTCGGGCTCTGGAAACACCATATATTTT
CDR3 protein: CASSPSGSGNTIYF

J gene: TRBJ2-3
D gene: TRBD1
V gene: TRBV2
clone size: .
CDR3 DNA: TGTGCCAGCCTCCCTGCCCTCCCGGGACAGGACTCAGATACGCAGTATTTT
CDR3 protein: CASLPALPGQDSDTQYF

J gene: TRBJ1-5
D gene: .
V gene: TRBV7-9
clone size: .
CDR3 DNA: TGTGCCAGCAGCTCAGACCGGATAGGAAATCAGCCCCAGCATTTT
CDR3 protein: CASSSDRIGNQPQHF

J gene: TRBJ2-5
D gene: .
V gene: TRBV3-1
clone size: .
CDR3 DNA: TGTGCCAGCAGCCACCCCGGGGGCGGACAAGAGATCCAGTACTTC
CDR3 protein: CASSHPGGGQEIQYF

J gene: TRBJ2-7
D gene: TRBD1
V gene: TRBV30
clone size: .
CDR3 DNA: TGTGCCTGGAAACGTCGTAATTCCGGGACAGGACCGTACGAGCAGTACTTC
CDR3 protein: CAWKRRNSGTGPYEQYF

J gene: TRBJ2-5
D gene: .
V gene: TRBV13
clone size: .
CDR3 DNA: TGTGCCAGCAGCTTAGGCGAGGATCAAGAGACCCAGTACTTC
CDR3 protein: CASSLGEDQETQYF

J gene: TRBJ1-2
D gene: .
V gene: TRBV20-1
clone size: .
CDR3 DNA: TGCAGTGTGGCCGGATATGGCTACACCTTC
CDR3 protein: CSVAGYGYTF

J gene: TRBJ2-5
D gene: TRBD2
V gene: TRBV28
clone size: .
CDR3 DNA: TGTGCCAGCAGTTGGTTAGCGGGAGATGATGAGACCCAGTACTTC
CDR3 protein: CASSWLAGDDETQYF

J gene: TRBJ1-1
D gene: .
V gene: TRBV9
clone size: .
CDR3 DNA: TGTGCCAGCAGCGAGGAGGCAGGGTTCACTGAAGCTTTCTTT
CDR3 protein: CASSEEAGFTEAFF

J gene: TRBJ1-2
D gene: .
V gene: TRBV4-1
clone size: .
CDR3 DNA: TGCGCCAGCAGCCACGTTTCAGGGGACTATGGCTACACCTTC
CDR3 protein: CASSHVSGDYGYTF

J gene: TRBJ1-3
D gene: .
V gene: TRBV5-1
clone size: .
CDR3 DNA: TGCGCCAGCAGCTTCGACACCTCTGGAAACACCATATATTTT
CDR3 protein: CASSFDTSGNTIYF

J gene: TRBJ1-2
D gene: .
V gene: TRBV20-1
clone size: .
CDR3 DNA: TGCAGTGCTAGAGATAACGCGGCAGGAGCTTATGGCTACACCTTC
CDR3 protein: CSARDNAAGAYGYTF

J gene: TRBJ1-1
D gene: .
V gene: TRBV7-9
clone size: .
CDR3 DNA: TGTGCCAGCAGCTTAGAAGACAGTGAAGCTTTCTTT
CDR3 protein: CASSLEDSEAFF

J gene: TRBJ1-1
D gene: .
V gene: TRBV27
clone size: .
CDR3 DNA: TGTGCCAGCAATAGATTCGGCAGGGGGAACACTGAAGCTTTCTTT
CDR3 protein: CASNRFGRGNTEAFF

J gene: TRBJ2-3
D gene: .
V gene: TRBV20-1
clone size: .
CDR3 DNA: TGCAGTGCTAGAGATCTACCCAGAGATCCAGATACGCAGTATTTT
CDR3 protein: CSARDLPRDPDTQYF

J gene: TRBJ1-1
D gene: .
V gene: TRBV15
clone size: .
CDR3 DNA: TGTGCCACCAGCAGACCGACCTTGAGGCAGGGGCTAGACACTGAAGCTTTCTTT
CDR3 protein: CATSRPTLRQGLDTEAFF

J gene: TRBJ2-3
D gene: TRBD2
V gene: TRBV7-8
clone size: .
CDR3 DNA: TGTGCCAGCAGCCTTCGGACTAGTCGGGTTGCAGATACGCAGTATTTT
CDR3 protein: CASSLRTSRVADTQYF

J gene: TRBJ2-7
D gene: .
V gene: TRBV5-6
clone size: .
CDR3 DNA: TGTGCCAGCAGCTTGGATGGGCGAGAGACCTACGAGCAGTACTTC
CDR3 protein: CASSLDGRETYEQYF

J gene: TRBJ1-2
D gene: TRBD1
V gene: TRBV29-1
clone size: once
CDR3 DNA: TGCAGCGCAGCGACAGGGGGCCCGGGGGGCTACACCTTC
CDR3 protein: CSAATGGPGGYTF

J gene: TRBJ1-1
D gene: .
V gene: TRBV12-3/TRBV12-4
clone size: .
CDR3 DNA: TGTGCCAGCAGTTCACAGGAGGACACTGAAGCTTTCTTT
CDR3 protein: CASSSQEDTEAFF

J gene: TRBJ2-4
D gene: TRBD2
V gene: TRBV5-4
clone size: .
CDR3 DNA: TGTGCCAGCAGGATAGCGGGGGAAAACATTCAGTACTTC
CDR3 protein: CASRIAGENIQYF

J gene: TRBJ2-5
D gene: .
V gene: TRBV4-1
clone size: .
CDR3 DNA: TGCGCCAGCAGCCCTCGGTTGGAGACCCAGTACTTC
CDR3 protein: CASSPRLETQYF

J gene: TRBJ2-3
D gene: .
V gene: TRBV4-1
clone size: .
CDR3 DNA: TGCGCCAGCAGCCACCCCCCCGGGAGTGGGACAGATACGCAGTATTTT
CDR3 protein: CASSHPPGSGTDTQYF

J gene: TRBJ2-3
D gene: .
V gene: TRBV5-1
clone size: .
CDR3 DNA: TGCGCCAGCAGCTACTTATGGAGCACAGATACGCAGTATTTT
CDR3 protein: CASSYLWSTDTQYF

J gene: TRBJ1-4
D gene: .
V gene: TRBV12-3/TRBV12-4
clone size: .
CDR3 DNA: TGTGCCAGCAGTTTCGGGACGAAACTGTTTTTT
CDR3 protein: CASSFGTKLFF

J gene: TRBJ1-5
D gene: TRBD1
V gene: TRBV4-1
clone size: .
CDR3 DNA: TGCGCCAGCAGCCCAGGGGGCGATCGCAATCAGCCCCAGCATTTT
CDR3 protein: CASSPGGDRNQPQHF

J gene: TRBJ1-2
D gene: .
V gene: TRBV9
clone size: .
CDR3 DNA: TGTGCCAGCAGAGCTACTGGGGGGACAAGGAACTATGGCTACACCTTC
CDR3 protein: CASRATGGTRNYGYTF

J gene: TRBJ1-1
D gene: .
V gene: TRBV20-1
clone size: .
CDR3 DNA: TGCAGTGCTTTCCAGGGTTACCGAGCTTTCTTT
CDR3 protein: CSAFQGYRAFF

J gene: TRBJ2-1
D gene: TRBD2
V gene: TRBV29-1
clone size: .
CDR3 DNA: TGCAGCGTGCAAGGACTAGCGGGATACAATGAGCAGTTCTTC
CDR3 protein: CSVQGLAGYNEQFF

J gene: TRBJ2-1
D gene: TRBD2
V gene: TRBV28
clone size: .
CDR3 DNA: TGTGCCACTGACAAAGTGCGGGAGGGCCCCCATGAGCAGTTCTTC
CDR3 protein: CATDKVREGPHEQFF

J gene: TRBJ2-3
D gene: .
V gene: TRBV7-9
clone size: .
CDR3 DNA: TGTGCCAGCAGCTATGTAACGGACACAGATACGCAGTATTTT
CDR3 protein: CASSYVTDTDTQYF

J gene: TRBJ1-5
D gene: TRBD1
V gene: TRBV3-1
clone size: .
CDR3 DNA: TGTGCCAGCGGGACAGGGGGCCTGAGCAATCAGCCCCAGCATTTT
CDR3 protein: CASGTGGLSNQPQHF

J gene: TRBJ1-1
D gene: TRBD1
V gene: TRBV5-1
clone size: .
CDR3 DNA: TGCGCCAGCAGCTTGGACGGGACAGGGGGACATGAAGCTTTCTTT
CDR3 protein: CASSLDGTGGHEAFF

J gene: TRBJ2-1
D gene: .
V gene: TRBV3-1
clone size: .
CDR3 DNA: TGTGCCAGCAGCCGGGACTTCAATGAGCAGTTCTTC
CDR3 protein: CASSRDFNEQFF